This T cell receptor (beta chain) was sequenced in a study of blood T cell repertoires in COVID-19. Across the whole study: The United States, Italy and Spain were the sources of the acute and convalescent COVID-19 samples. Sources were T cells, B-cell-depleted T cells, or PBMCs; the material itself was cDNA or gDNA.

Germline trimming cut 5 bases from V and 5 bases from J; bases unmatched to any gene: 9. Germline CDR1 and CDR2: MDHEN and SYDVKM. This CDR3 spans 15 amino acids. Original processing methods: Amplified reference gene primers provided the basis for estimating nucleated cell counts. Repertoires were generated with immunoSEQ multiplex PCR, while TCRdb's copy carries only in-frame clones and drops some. V and J calls and clone size are given by that table; D and trimming were obtained from the DNA. The sample consists of some 78,000 clones, less than 95% of them appearing once. The TCR sequence derives from a woman aged 50 to 60 in a cohort sampled during active COVID-19. The chain couples TRBV28 to TRBJ2-5; 9 positions agree with TRBD1. What was sequenced was peripheral blood. The CDR3 DNA is TGTGCCAGCAGTGCATCGGGACAGGGTGGGGAGACCCAGTACTTC. It yields the protein CASSASGQGGETQYF.